A single T cell receptor beta chain is shown here with its context. The sample comes from a study of blood T cell repertoires in COVID-19. Study background: Acute-phase and convalescent COVID-19 samples originated in the United States, Italy and Spain. In each case, the material was cDNA or gDNA derived from T cells, B-cell-depleted T cells, or PBMCs.

Source study methods: Counts of nucleated cells, estimated from reference gene primer amplification, were obtained. Here immunoSEQ multiplex PCR was the method, and the copy in TCRdb shows in-frame clones only, minus some. The V and J calls and clone size were taken over from that table, and D and trimming were inferred from the DNA. In the table there are 85,000 to 120,000 clones, around 87% of which are singletons. CDR3 length equals 16 residues. Per germline, CDR1 SGHDT and CDR2 YYEEEE. V shed 4 bases and J shed 1 base, with 17 bases lying between them. The chain joins TRBV5-6 to TRBJ2-5, with D possibly matching TRBD2 (6 bases). This TCR came from a man between 50 and 59 years old with active or convalescent COVID-19. Sequenced input: peripheral blood. The CDR3 loop reads CASSLPGEGSQETQYF. DNA of the CDR3: TGTGCCAGCAGCCTCCCGGGGGAAGGATCCCAAGAGACCCAGTACTTC.